The rows below give T cell receptor beta chains drawn from one sample of a study of response to subunit inactivated influenza vaccine. Each CDR3 protein gets one entry after TCRdb re-called the RT-PCR reads with MiXCR. Here the sample spans about 540,000 distinct CDR3 sequences, roughly a quarter being singletons. These data are also associated with another study on T cells expressing NK-cell markers.

Sequences were derived from CD4+ T cells sorted from PBMCs, sampled about 11 days after vaccination. These receptors came from a man in his fifties or sixties who received an inactivated influenza vaccine. Both conserved end residues are part of each CDR3. The order of the fields is CDR3 DNA, CDR3 protein, D gene, clone size, J gene, V gene. The D gene is left open where the match is weak. Expanded clones are given a class, and other clones once, few, many or no size at all.

CDR3nt: TGTGCCAGCAGCTTGTTTACCACCGGGGGGGGATCCTCTTACACCGGGGAGCTGTTTTTT; CDR3aa: CASSLFTTGGGSSYTGELFF; d_gene: TRBD2; abundance: many; j_gene: TRBJ2-2; v_gene: TRBV7-6
CDR3nt: TGTGCCAGCATAGGGGCTCGCACTGAAGCTTTCTTT; CDR3aa: CASIGARTEAFF; d_gene: -; abundance: many; j_gene: TRBJ1-1; v_gene: TRBV12-3/TRBV12-4
CDR3nt: TGCGCCAGCAGCTTACGATCCGGGACTAGCGGCACAGATACGCAGTATTTT; CDR3aa: CASSLRSGTSGTDTQYF; d_gene: TRBD2; abundance: -; j_gene: TRBJ2-3; v_gene: TRBV5-1
CDR3nt: TGTGCCAGCGGGACCTTGGAGGGGGCCACCGGGGAGCTGTTTTTT; CDR3aa: CASGTLEGATGELFF; d_gene: -; abundance: few; j_gene: TRBJ2-2; v_gene: TRBV2
CDR3nt: TGTGCCAGCAGCTTAGTTCCCCGGGGCCATATGAACACTGAAGCTTTCTTT; CDR3aa: CASSLVPRGHMNTEAFF; d_gene: -; abundance: few; j_gene: TRBJ1-1; v_gene: TRBV7-2
CDR3nt: TGTGCCAGCAGTCATCGGGACAGTTATTATAACACTGAAGCTTTCTTT; CDR3aa: CASSHRDSYYNTEAFF; d_gene: TRBD1; abundance: few; j_gene: TRBJ1-1; v_gene: TRBV6-1
CDR3nt: TGTGCCAGCAGCCAAGATACGGGGGGGCTAGATACGCAGTATTTT; CDR3aa: CASSQDTGGLDTQYF; d_gene: TRBD2; abundance: -; j_gene: TRBJ2-3; v_gene: TRBV4-2
CDR3nt: TGTGCCAGCAGCCTTCAAGCGGGGGGGTTCTACAATGAGCAGTTCTTC; CDR3aa: CASSLQAGGFYNEQFF; d_gene: TRBD2; abundance: many; j_gene: TRBJ2-1; v_gene: TRBV7-2
CDR3nt: TGTGCCAGCAGTTTTTACACTCTGAACACTGAAGCTTTCTTT; CDR3aa: CASSFYTLNTEAFF; d_gene: -; abundance: few; j_gene: TRBJ1-1; v_gene: TRBV28
CDR3nt: TGCGCCAGCAGGATATCCCCCGGGGCAGGGGTACTTTCACCCCTCCACTTT; CDR3aa: CASRISPGAGVLSPLHF; d_gene: -; abundance: -; j_gene: TRBJ1-6; v_gene: TRBV5-1
CDR3nt: TGTGCCAGCAGCCCCCTTCATGCGGGGGAGCAGTACTTC; CDR3aa: CASSPLHAGEQYF; d_gene: -; abundance: -; j_gene: TRBJ2-7; v_gene: TRBV12-3/TRBV12-4
CDR3nt: TGTGCCAGCAGCTTAGATAGTGGGGTTCAGCCCCAGCATTTT; CDR3aa: CASSLDSGVQPQHF; d_gene: -; abundance: -; j_gene: TRBJ1-5; v_gene: TRBV7-2
CDR3nt: TGCAGCGCTGAATTGCAGTGGGGAGGGACCCAGTACTTC; CDR3aa: CSAELQWGGTQYF; d_gene: -; abundance: -; j_gene: TRBJ2-5; v_gene: TRBV29-1
CDR3nt: TGCGCCAGCAGCCTTAGGACTAGAGAAGATACGCAGTATTTT; CDR3aa: CASSLRTREDTQYF; d_gene: TRBD2; abundance: few; j_gene: TRBJ2-3; v_gene: TRBV4-1
CDR3nt: TGCAGTGCTAGAGGGACAGAATACAATGAGCAGTTCTTC; CDR3aa: CSARGTEYNEQFF; d_gene: -; abundance: few; j_gene: TRBJ2-1; v_gene: TRBV20-1
CDR3nt: TGTGCCAGCAGTTTAGGTCTGGGCGGATTCGACGAGCAGTACTTC; CDR3aa: CASSLGLGGFDEQYF; d_gene: -; abundance: few; j_gene: TRBJ2-7; v_gene: TRBV12-3/TRBV12-4
CDR3nt: TGCGCCAGCAGCCTTCAGGGACCCACAGATACGCAGTATTTT; CDR3aa: CASSLQGPTDTQYF; d_gene: -; abundance: many; j_gene: TRBJ2-3; v_gene: TRBV5-1
CDR3nt: TGTGCCAGCAGCATTAGCGGGAGTCGGACAGATACGCAGTATTTT; CDR3aa: CASSISGSRTDTQYF; d_gene: TRBD2; abundance: -; j_gene: TRBJ2-3; v_gene: TRBV7-3
CDR3nt: TGCAGTGCTAGAAGGGGCGCCACTGAAGCTTTCTTT; CDR3aa: CSARRGATEAFF; d_gene: -; abundance: -; j_gene: TRBJ1-1; v_gene: TRBV20-1
CDR3nt: TGCAGTGCTGGGGTGGGTGGCGGCAATCAGCCCCAGCATTTT; CDR3aa: CSAGVGGGNQPQHF; d_gene: -; abundance: many; j_gene: TRBJ1-5; v_gene: TRBV20-1
CDR3nt: TGTGCCAGCAGCGATCGACAGGAGGCAGATACGCAGTATTTT; CDR3aa: CASSDRQEADTQYF; d_gene: -; abundance: few; j_gene: TRBJ2-3; v_gene: TRBV9
CDR3nt: TGTGCCACTGCCGGGAGTATAGGGCGTTACAATGAGCAGTTCTTC; CDR3aa: CATAGSIGRYNEQFF; d_gene: -; abundance: -; j_gene: TRBJ2-1; v_gene: TRBV10-3
CDR3nt: TGTGCCAGCAGCCAAGATTTCCAGGGGGCTTCCTACGAGCAGTACTTC; CDR3aa: CASSQDFQGASYEQYF; d_gene: TRBD1; abundance: -; j_gene: TRBJ2-7; v_gene: TRBV4-2
CDR3nt: TGTGCCAGCAGTGAAACTAGCGGGGGGGCTCGAAATGAGCAGTTCTTC; CDR3aa: CASSETSGGARNEQFF; d_gene: TRBD2; abundance: -; j_gene: TRBJ2-1; v_gene: TRBV28
CDR3nt: TGTGCCAGCTCACCACCGCGCACAGGGTCCTACGAGCAGTACTTC; CDR3aa: CASSPPRTGSYEQYF; d_gene: -; abundance: few; j_gene: TRBJ2-7; v_gene: TRBV18
CDR3nt: TGCGCCAGCAGCTTAATGGACTCCTACGAGCAGTACTTC; CDR3aa: CASSLMDSYEQYF; d_gene: -; abundance: -; j_gene: TRBJ2-7; v_gene: TRBV5-1
CDR3nt: TGTGCCAGCAGTGTACCGCCAAAACGCCTGGGACCAGTCCGCCCGTACTTC; CDR3aa: CASSVPPKRLGPVRPYF; d_gene: -; abundance: -; j_gene: TRBJ2-5; v_gene: TRBV12-3/TRBV12-4
CDR3nt: TGCAGTGCTAGATCGGTAGCGGGGACAGATACGCAGTATTTT; CDR3aa: CSARSVAGTDTQYF; d_gene: TRBD2; abundance: few; j_gene: TRBJ2-3; v_gene: TRBV20-1
CDR3nt: TGTGCCAGCAGTTTAACCAGGGGGCTCGAGCAGTACTTC; CDR3aa: CASSLTRGLEQYF; d_gene: TRBD1; abundance: few; j_gene: TRBJ2-7; v_gene: TRBV12-3/TRBV12-4
CDR3nt: TGCAGTGCTACCATGGGGCCGCCGAATCAGCCCCAGCATTTT; CDR3aa: CSATMGPPNQPQHF; d_gene: -; abundance: few; j_gene: TRBJ1-5; v_gene: TRBV20-1
CDR3nt: TGTGCCAGCAACAGAAATGGCAATCAGCCCCAGCATTTT; CDR3aa: CASNRNGNQPQHF; d_gene: -; abundance: -; j_gene: TRBJ1-5; v_gene: TRBV12-3/TRBV12-4
CDR3nt: TGTGCCAGCAGAGGCGGGGGGCGGGTTGAGCAGTTCTTC; CDR3aa: CASRGGGRVEQFF; d_gene: TRBD2; abundance: once; j_gene: TRBJ2-1; v_gene: TRBV2
CDR3nt: TGTGCCAGCAGTTTGGCGGGGAGGGAAGAGCAGTACTTC; CDR3aa: CASSLAGREEQYF; d_gene: TRBD2; abundance: few; j_gene: TRBJ2-7; v_gene: TRBV12-3/TRBV12-4
CDR3nt: TGTGCCAGCAGCACCCAACCGGGCCCTCAAGAGACCCAGTACTTC; CDR3aa: CASSTQPGPQETQYF; d_gene: -; abundance: -; j_gene: TRBJ2-5; v_gene: TRBV9
CDR3nt: TGTGCCAGCAGCTTAAACAGGGGACGGGAGACCCAGTACTTC; CDR3aa: CASSLNRGRETQYF; d_gene: TRBD1; abundance: -; j_gene: TRBJ2-5; v_gene: TRBV11-2
CDR3nt: TGTGCCAGCAGCCGAGACAGGTTCCCGAACACTGAAGCTTTCTTT; CDR3aa: CASSRDRFPNTEAFF; d_gene: -; abundance: -; j_gene: TRBJ1-1; v_gene: TRBV11-1
CDR3nt: TGTGCCTCGCAGGCCGGGGAATACGAGCAGTACTTC; CDR3aa: CASQAGEYEQYF; d_gene: -; abundance: -; j_gene: TRBJ2-7; v_gene: TRBV11-2
CDR3nt: TGTGCCAGCAGTTTCGGGGACAGGGGGACCTACGAGCAGTACTTC; CDR3aa: CASSFGDRGTYEQYF; d_gene: TRBD1; abundance: -; j_gene: TRBJ2-7; v_gene: TRBV12-3/TRBV12-4
CDR3nt: TGTGCCATCAGTAGACTAGCGGGAAACTACAATGAGCAGTTCTTC; CDR3aa: CAISRLAGNYNEQFF; d_gene: TRBD2; abundance: few; j_gene: TRBJ2-1; v_gene: TRBV10-3
CDR3nt: TGCGCCAGCAGCTTGTCTTCTGGGACTGGGGCCAACGTCCTGACTTTC; CDR3aa: CASSLSSGTGANVLTF; d_gene: -; abundance: once; j_gene: TRBJ2-6; v_gene: TRBV5-1
CDR3nt: TGTGCCAGCAGTTCCGGCGGCGCCAAAAACATTCAGTACTTC; CDR3aa: CASSSGGAKNIQYF; d_gene: -; abundance: many; j_gene: TRBJ2-4; v_gene: TRBV12-3/TRBV12-4
CDR3nt: TGTGCCAGTAGTCTCCCTGGACAGGGGCCCCAGCATTTT; CDR3aa: CASSLPGQGPQHF; d_gene: TRBD1; abundance: few; j_gene: TRBJ1-5; v_gene: TRBV19
CDR3nt: TGTGCCTGGAGTGTAGGGCAGGGAGGGGTATATGAGCAGTTCTTC; CDR3aa: CAWSVGQGGVYEQFF; d_gene: TRBD2; abundance: -; j_gene: TRBJ2-1; v_gene: TRBV30
CDR3nt: TGTGCCAGCAGCTTAGACAGTCACTCCTACGAGCAGTACTTC; CDR3aa: CASSLDSHSYEQYF; d_gene: -; abundance: few; j_gene: TRBJ2-7; v_gene: TRBV7-9
CDR3nt: TGCAGTGCTAGTCCCAGATTTGGTACGCAGTATTTT; CDR3aa: CSASPRFGTQYF; d_gene: -; abundance: -; j_gene: TRBJ2-3; v_gene: TRBV20-1
CDR3nt: TGCAGTGCCCTAGGACTAGCGGGATTGTACCAAGAGACCCAGTACTTC; CDR3aa: CSALGLAGLYQETQYF; d_gene: TRBD2; abundance: -; j_gene: TRBJ2-5; v_gene: TRBV20-1
CDR3nt: TGTGCCAGCAGTTCCGACAGCGGATACGAGCAGTACTTC; CDR3aa: CASSSDSGYEQYF; d_gene: -; abundance: -; j_gene: TRBJ2-7; v_gene: TRBV27
CDR3nt: TGTGCCAGCAGTGGCACCCGGGGACACAAGAAACCCGAAGCTTTCTTT; CDR3aa: CASSGTRGHKKPEAFF; d_gene: -; abundance: -; j_gene: TRBJ1-1; v_gene: TRBV12-3/TRBV12-4
CDR3nt: TGTGCCAGCAGTCCCGAGAGAGCTGGGGGAGAGACCCAGTACTTC; CDR3aa: CASSPERAGGETQYF; d_gene: -; abundance: few; j_gene: TRBJ2-5; v_gene: TRBV7-9
CDR3nt: TGCGCCAGCAGCCAAGATACGGGACTAGCGGGAGGAAGTGCCTACGAGCAGTACTTC; CDR3aa: CASSQDTGLAGGSAYEQYF; d_gene: TRBD2; abundance: -; j_gene: TRBJ2-7; v_gene: TRBV4-3
CDR3nt: TGCAGTGCCAGAGGAGGGGTCAGCTCCTACGAGCAGTACTTC; CDR3aa: CSARGGVSSYEQYF; d_gene: -; abundance: -; j_gene: TRBJ2-7; v_gene: TRBV20-1
CDR3nt: TGCGCCAGCAGCTTCCGGGAGCCAGACACAGATACGCAGTATTTT; CDR3aa: CASSFREPDTDTQYF; d_gene: -; abundance: many; j_gene: TRBJ2-3; v_gene: TRBV5-1
CDR3nt: TGCGCCAGCGGAGGCGGCGACTCTGGAAACACCATATATTTT; CDR3aa: CASGGGDSGNTIYF; d_gene: -; abundance: few; j_gene: TRBJ1-3; v_gene: TRBV5-1
CDR3nt: TGCGCCAGCAGCCAAGATTTATTAGAAGGAGAGACCCAGTACTTC; CDR3aa: CASSQDLLEGETQYF; d_gene: -; abundance: -; j_gene: TRBJ2-5; v_gene: TRBV4-1
CDR3nt: TGTGCCAGCAGCTTACGAGCGGGAGAAGGCTACGAGCAGTACTTC; CDR3aa: CASSLRAGEGYEQYF; d_gene: TRBD2; abundance: -; j_gene: TRBJ2-7; v_gene: TRBV7-8
CDR3nt: TGTGCCAGCAGCCAACTTACTAGCGGGCCCTTCTCCTACGAGCAGTACTTC; CDR3aa: CASSQLTSGPFSYEQYF; d_gene: TRBD2; abundance: few; j_gene: TRBJ2-7; v_gene: TRBV14